These 11 T cell receptor beta chains originate from one sample sequenced in a study of blood T cell repertoires in COVID-19. Produced via immunoSEQ multiplex PCR; TCRdb's table is partial and in-frame only. Counted here are fewer than 75,000 clones, nearly 90% occurring once; the ten biggest clones make up 3.5% to 4%. The specimen sequenced was peripheral blood. These receptors originate from a man aged 70 or older with acute or convalescent COVID-19.

The CDR3 DNA sequence: TGCGCCAGCAGCCAAGGGACAGGGGCCGCCTACGAGCAGTACTTC. Residues: CASSQGTGAAYEQYF. The rearrangement uses TRBV4-3 and TRBJ2-7; 9 bases match TRBD1. Looked up from germline, CDR1 is LGHNA and CDR2 is YSLEER. V dropped 1 base and J dropped 2; count of bases not matched to a gene: 3. The CDR3 covers 15 residues.

The gene calls are TRBV14 and TRBJ1-1; D unresolved. CDR1 and CDR2 from the germline V gene are SGHDN and FVKESK. The CDR3 runs 15 residues. V lost 0 bases and J 1 base, leaving 9 bases between the germline ends. The chain's CDR3 is CASSQELHRNTEAFF. The CDR3 bases are TGTGCCAGCAGCCAAGAACTCCACAGGAACACTGAAGCTTTCTTT.

The rearrangement joins TRBV6-5 to TRBJ2-7; 11 bases match TRBD1. Looked up from germline, CDR1 is MNHEY and CDR2 is SVGAGI. V lost 2 bases and J lost 3; bases outside the gene matches: 6. The CDR3 totals 16 residues. CDR3 protein: CASSYVRTGGGYEQYF. In nucleotides, the CDR3 is TGTGCCAGCAGTTACGTCAGGACAGGGGGCGGCTACGAGCAGTACTTC.

The gene calls are TRBV30 and TRBJ1-6; TRBD1 aligns across 9 bases. The CDR3 totals 17 residues. Germline V gene data show CDR1 as GTSNPN and CDR2 as SVGIG (reference sequence). The V gene end was trimmed by 2 bases and the J gene end by 7 bases; junction bases not matched to a gene: 12. The DNA of the CDR3 is TGTGCCTGGAGTACAGGGGGCGGGGGTAACCTGAATTCACCCCTCCACTTT. It translates to CAWSTGGGGNLNSPLHF. The variable domain in full, with the rest retrieved from reference TRBV30 and TRBJ1-6, is SQTIHQWPATLVQPVGSPLSLECTVEGTSNPNLYWYRQAAGRGLQLLFYSVGIGQISSEVPQNLSASRPQDRQFILSSKKLLLSDSGFYLCAWSTGGGGNLNSPLHFGNGTRLTVT.

This chain connects TRBV11-1 to TRBJ2-2; the D is unclear. Germline-derived CDR1 and CDR2 are SGHAT and FQDESV (reference sequence). V gave up 1 base and J gave up 0 bases, with 3 bases separating them. The CDR3 has 14 amino acids. The CDR3 spells CASSLVANTGELFF. CDR3 sequence (DNA): TGTGCCAGCAGCTTAGTAGCGAACACCGGGGAGCTGTTTTTT.

The sample holds a few counts of this clone. This rearrangement joins TRBV3-1 (or the pseudogene TRBV3-2) to TRBJ1-2, with D maybe TRBD1 (5 bases). Trimming stripped 2 bases from V and 4 bases from J, with 11 bases between. The germline V gene has CDR1 LGHDT and CDR2 YNNKEL (reference sequence). The CDR3 runs 14 residues. The CDR3 DNA sequence: TGTGCCAGCAGCCAACAGACAGAGATCTATGGCTACACCTTC. It encodes CASSQQTEIYGYTF.

The V call is TRBV6-2 or TRBV6-3, the J call TRBJ2-1; D may be TRBD2 (6 bases). CDR1 is MNHEY, CDR2 SVGEGT, per germline. The CDR3 consists of 13 residues. V was trimmed by 4 bases and J by 8 bases, leaving 12 bases between them. The CDR3 protein is CASSFGGWDEQFF. The CDR3, as DNA: TGTGCCAGCAGTTTCGGGGGTTGGGATGAGCAGTTCTTC.

The chain carries TRBV19 and TRBJ1-5; the match to TRBD1 covers 10 bases. V was pared by 4 bases and J by 1 base, with 1 base of the junction left unmatched. The CDR3 sequence is 15 residues long. CDR1 LNHDA and CDR2 SQIVND come from the germline V gene (reference sequence). Written as DNA, the CDR3 is TGTGCCAGTAGTAGACAGGGGGCGAGCAATCAGCCCCAGCATTTT. Its protein product is CASSRQGASNQPQHF.

The genes are TRBV5-4 and TRBJ2-1; 7 bases match TRBD2. J gave up 5 bases and V 7 bases, and 6 bases lay outside the gene matches. Germline V gives CDR1 SGHNT, CDR2 YYREEE (reference sequence). The CDR3 contains 13 residues. The chain's CDR3 is CASRAGLNNEQFF. Written as DNA, the CDR3 is TGTGCCAGCCGAGCGGGACTAAACAATGAGCAGTTCTTC.

This rearrangement joins TRBV2 to TRBJ2-7; 8 nucleotides line up with TRBD1. Germline V lookup: CDR1 SNHLY, CDR2 FYNNEI. Trimming at V came to 9 bases and at J to 4 bases, leaving 2 bases not matched to a gene. There are 11 residues in the CDR3. CDR3 sequence reads: CASRQGYEQYF. For the CDR3, the DNA is TGTGCCAGTCGACAGGGGTACGAGCAGTACTTC.

The CDR3 region is CASSFGQGSGELFF. CDR3 sequence (DNA): TGTGCCAGCAGCTTTGGACAGGGTAGCGGGGAGCTGTTTTTT. The rearrangement uses TRBV7-3 and TRBJ2-2, with 8 bases identical to TRBD1. V was pared by 3 bases and J by 7 bases, with 4 bases of the junction left unmatched. CDR1 SGHTA and CDR2 FQGTGA come from the germline V gene. The CDR3 loop spans 14 amino acids.